The next 3 T cell receptor beta chains were all read from a single sample in a study of blood T cell repertoires in COVID-19. Method: immunoSEQ multiplex PCR; TCRdb's copy keeps in-frame clones and lacks some. The sample records 250,000 to 300,000 clones, about 90% being singletons. Sample: PBMCs or T cells enriched from blood (not recorded which). The receptor source for this set is a woman aged 45-65 years who had been exposed to COVID-19.

V usage is TRBV15 and J usage is TRBJ1-1; 8 bases map to TRBD1. The CDR3 totals 15 residues. The germline gives CDR1 LNHNV, CDR2 YYDKDF (reference sequence). V shed 2 bases, J shed 4 bases, and the junction held 6 bases outside the gene matches. CDR3 in DNA: TGTGCCACCAGCAGAAACAGGGGGGTAGGCACTGAAGCTTTCTTT. Translated, it gives CATSRNRGVGTEAFF. The full variable domain, completed using reference TRBV15 and TRBJ1-1, is DAMVIQNPRYQVTQFGKPVTLSCSQTLNHNVMYWYQQKSSQAPKLLFHYYDKDFNNEADTPDNFQSRRPNTSFCFLDIRSPGLGDTAMYLCATSRNRGVGTEAFFGQGTRLTVV.

This chain joins TRBV19 and TRBJ1-5, with D unclear. Germline CDR1 reads LNHDA; CDR2 reads SQIVND (reference sequence). The CDR3 has 16 amino acids. Trimming removed 4 bases at V and 0 bases at J, with 13 bases between. The CDR3: CASSTSQFYSNQPQHF. The DNA for the CDR3 is TGTGCCAGTAGTACCTCGCAGTTTTATAGCAATCAGCCCCAGCATTTT.

This chain uses TRBV7-2 with TRBJ2-3; 8 nucleotides line up with TRBD2. The CDR3 consists of 16 residues. J lost 1 base, V lost 3 bases, and 6 bases had no gene match. Germline V gene lookup returns CDR1 SGHTA and CDR2 FQGNSA. The CDR3: CASSFGISGGTDTQYF. CDR3 nucleotide sequence: TGTGCCAGCAGCTTCGGTATTAGCGGGGGCACAGATACGCAGTATTTT.